Listed here are 14 T cell receptor beta chains from one sample, sequenced in a study of OX40 agonist ivuxolimab in advanced cancers. The table came from immunoSEQ multiplex PCR; TCRdb's copy has only in-frame clones and leaves some out. The sample includes tens of thousands of clones, around 90% of them seen just once. Sequenced here: CD4+ or CD8+ T cells sorted from blood, sampled in a trial of the OX40 agonist ivuxolimab. The receptor source for this set is an adult with an advanced solid tumor such as melanoma, head and neck, liver or kidney cancer.

The rearrangement uses TRBV6-1 and TRBJ1-2; TRBD1 aligns across 7 bases. The germline V gene encodes CDR1 MNHNS and CDR2 SASEGT. The CDR3 spans 15 residues. Trimming at V came to 1 base and at J to 4 bases, leaving 6 bases not matched to a gene. The DNA of the CDR3 is TGTGCCAGCAGTGAAGGGGGACAGCTCCGCTATGGCTACACCTTC. Its translation: CASSEGGQLRYGYTF.

V and J are TRBV14 and TRBJ2-3; 15 bases agree with TRBD2. Trimming removed 0 bases from V and 3 bases from J; junction bases left unmatched: 4. The CDR3 has 18 amino acids. Germline lookup yields CDR1 SGHDN and CDR2 FVKESK. This CDR3 is CASSQDTGLAGGTDTQYF. Here the CDR3 DNA reads TGTGCCAGCAGCCAAGATACCGGACTAGCGGGAGGGACAGATACGCAGTATTTT.

This chain joins TRBV7-2 and TRBJ1-3; 8 bases fit TRBD1. The germline CDR1 and CDR2 sequences are SGHTA and FQGNSA. With V trimmed by 5 bases and J by 4 bases, 7 bases remained unmatched. The CDR3 runs to 15 residues. CDR3 amino acids: CASSPTGTGGNTIYF. In DNA form, the CDR3 reads TGTGCCAGCAGCCCAACCGGGACAGGAGGAAACACCATATATTTT. Full variable domain (rest looked up from reference TRBV7-2 and TRBJ1-3): GAGVSQSPSNKVTEKGKDVELRCDPISGHTALYWYRQSLGQGLEFLIYFQGNSAPDKSGLPSDRFSAERTGGSVSTLTIQRTQQEDSAVYLCASSPTGTGGNTIYFGEGSWLTVV.

The V gene is TRBV19, the J gene TRBJ2-2, with TRBD1 matching over 7 bases. Germline-derived CDR1 and CDR2 are LNHDA and SQIVND (reference sequence). V lost 4 bases and J lost 7; bases outside the gene matches: 6. The CDR3 extends over 14 amino acids. In DNA form, the CDR3 reads TGTGCCAGTAGTACAGACAGGGTTGGCGGGGAGCTGTTTTTT. It translates to CASSTDRVGGELFF.

V and J are TRBV9 and TRBJ2-5; 12 nucleotides line up with TRBD2. Germline CDR1 and CDR2: SGDLS and YYNGEE. The length of the CDR3 is 16 residues. Losses at the gene ends were 3 bases for V and 2 bases for J; bases not matched to a gene: 5. The CDR3 sequence is CASSARLAGVQETQYF. CDR3 bases: TGTGCCAGCAGCGCTAGACTAGCGGGAGTACAAGAGACCCAGTACTTC.

The V call is TRBV5-6, the J call TRBJ2-5; TRBD1 agrees at 9 bases. The DNA end is more similar to TRBJ2-7, so the J call may be wrong. This CDR3 has 16 residues. Germline CDR1 is SGHDT and CDR2 is YYEEEE. DNA for the CDR3: TGTGCCAGCAGCTTGCTTTTGGGACAGGGTTCTCTCGAGCAGTACTTC. Residues: CASSLLLGQGSLEQYF.

The chain combines TRBV5-1 with TRBJ2-2; no firm D call. V was clipped by 9 bases and J by 3 bases, with 18 bases between them. The CDR3 is 15 amino acids. Germline lookup yields CDR1 SGHRS and CDR2 YFSETQ. In DNA form, the CDR3 reads TGCGCCACTAGAACGGGCGGAGCGTACACCGGGGAGCTGTTTTTT. As protein: CATRTGGAYTGELFF.

V and J are TRBV27 and TRBJ2-7; TRBD2 aligns across 11 bases. With V trimmed by 6 bases and J by 2 bases, 6 bases remained unmatched. The germline gives CDR1 MNHEY, CDR2 SMNVEV (reference sequence). The CDR3 is 15 amino acids. CDR3 protein: CASRSGLAATYEQYF. As DNA, the CDR3 is TGTGCCAGCAGGTCGGGACTAGCGGCAACCTACGAGCAGTACTTC.

V and J are TRBV27 and TRBJ1-5, with D perhaps matching TRBD1 (6 bases). The CDR3 is 16 amino acids. Germline-derived CDR1 and CDR2 are MNHEY and SMNVEV (reference sequence). The V gene lost 7 bases and the J gene lost 2 bases, with 18 bases spanning the gap. The CDR3 region is CASKSLAGERNQPQHF. CDR3 nucleotides: TGTGCCAGCAAGTCTCTTGCAGGGGAGCGCAATCAGCCCCAGCATTTT.

The genes are TRBV19 and TRBJ2-7; 9 bases are shared with TRBD2. The germline V gene has CDR1 LNHDA and CDR2 SQIVND (reference sequence). The CDR3 runs 15 residues. V shed 6 bases and J 2 bases; nucleotides not matched to a gene: 8. For the CDR3, the DNA is TGTGCCAGTAGCCAGGGACTAGCACCAACCTACGAGCAGTACTTC. Translation gives CASSQGLAPTYEQYF.

The genes are TRBV19 and TRBJ2-2, with 8 bases that match TRBD2. The CDR3 spans 15 residues. With 8 bases clipped from V and 6 bases from J, the junction kept 11 bases outside the gene matches. Germline V gives CDR1 LNHDA, CDR2 SQIVND (reference sequence). The CDR3 is CASFPGGPVAGELFF. The CDR3 DNA follows: TGTGCCAGTTTTCCGGGAGGGCCGGTCGCCGGGGAGCTGTTTTTT.

The rearrangement uses TRBV6-5 and TRBJ2-7; no clear D. The CDR3 has 11 amino acids. The V and J ends lost 5 bases and 3 bases respectively, with 5 bases between them. The V gene's germline CDR1 is MNHEY and CDR2 SVGAGI. As DNA, the CDR3 is TGTGCCAGCAGTGGCGGCTACGAGCAGTACTTC. As protein: CASSGGYEQYF.

The chain employs TRBV7-9 and TRBJ2-3; TRBD2 aligns across 8 bases. Germline V gene data show CDR1 as SEHNR and CDR2 as FQNEAQ (reference sequence). The CDR3 is 16 residues long. J lost 1 base, V lost 5 bases, and 8 bases had no gene match. CDR3 protein: CASSPAGLARTDTQYF. Written as DNA, the CDR3 is TGTGCCAGCAGCCCCGCCGGACTAGCCCGCACAGATACGCAGTATTTT. The full variable domain, rest sourced from reference TRBV7-9 and TRBJ2-3, is DTGVSQNPRHKITKRGQNVTFRCDPISEHNRLYWYRQTLGQGPEFLTYFQNEAQLEKSRLLSDRFSAERPKGSFSTLEIQRTEQGDSAMYLCASSPAGLARTDTQYFGPGTRLTVL.

A single count supports this clone. The rearrangement uses TRBV7-9 and TRBJ2-1; the match to TRBD2 covers 8 bases. Trimming removed 5 bases from V and 2 bases from J; junction bases left unmatched: 5. Germline CDR1 is SEHNR and CDR2 is FQNEAQ (reference sequence). The CDR3 sequence is 15 residues long. Here the CDR3 DNA reads TGTGCCAGCAGCATTAGCGGGAATGCCTACAATGAGCAGTTCTTC. Residues: CASSISGNAYNEQFF.